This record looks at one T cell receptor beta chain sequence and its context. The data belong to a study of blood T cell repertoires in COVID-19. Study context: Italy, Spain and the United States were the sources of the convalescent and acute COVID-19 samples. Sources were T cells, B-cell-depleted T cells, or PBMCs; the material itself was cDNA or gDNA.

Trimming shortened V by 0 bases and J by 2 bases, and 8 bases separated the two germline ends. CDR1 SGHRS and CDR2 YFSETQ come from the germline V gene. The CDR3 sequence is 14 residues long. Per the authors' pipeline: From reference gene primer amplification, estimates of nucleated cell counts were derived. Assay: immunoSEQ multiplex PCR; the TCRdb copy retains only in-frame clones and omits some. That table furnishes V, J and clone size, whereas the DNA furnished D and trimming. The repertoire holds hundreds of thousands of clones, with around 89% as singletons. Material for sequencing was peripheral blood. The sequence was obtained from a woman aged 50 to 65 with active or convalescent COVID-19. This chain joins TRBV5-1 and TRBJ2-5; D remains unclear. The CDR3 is CASSLGSNQETQYF. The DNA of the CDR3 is TGCGCCAGCAGCTTGGGTTCTAATCAAGAGACCCAGTACTTC.